A single sample gave rise to the 18 T cell receptor beta chains below, sequenced in a study of radiotherapy plus CTLA-4 blockade in lung cancer. Profiling relied on immunoSEQ multiplex PCR, and the TCRdb table lists in-frame clones only, not all of them. Among approximately 97,000 clones listed, approximately 83% were seen once. The material was peripheral blood, obtained from a patient treated with radiotherapy plus ipilimumab. These receptors originate from a human donor with non-small cell lung cancer who had stable disease on radiotherapy plus ipilimumab.

This clone was seen more than once but under ten times. This CDR3 is CASRTTGEDTQYF. Here the CDR3 DNA reads TGTGCCAGTAGGACAACAGGGGAAGATACGCAGTATTTT. This sequence joins TRBV19 and TRBJ2-3; the match to TRBD1 covers 7 bases. This CDR3 contains 13 residues. Germline lookup yields CDR1 LNHDA and CDR2 SQIVND (reference sequence). Losses at the gene ends were 6 bases for V and 5 bases for J; bases not matched to a gene: 5.

V is TRBV7-8 and J is TRBJ1-5, with D maybe TRBD1 (5 bases). The CDR3 extends over 17 amino acids. Germline CDR1 and CDR2: SGHVS and FQNEAQ. Trimming removed 1 base at V and 1 base at J, with 14 bases between. The CDR3 DNA reads TGTGCCAGCAGCTTAGGGGCAGGCTCAGGGAGCAATCAGCCCCAGCATTTT. Its protein is CASSLGAGSGSNQPQHF.

The V and J genes are TRBV7-9 and TRBJ2-5; 10 bases are shared with TRBD2. The CDR3 sequence is 16 residues long. The trim removed 5 bases at V and 1 base at J, leaving 7 bases unmatched. Germline CDR1 and CDR2: SEHNR and FQNEAQ (reference sequence). The CDR3 region is CASSAIAGGIQETQYF. The CDR3 nucleotides are TGTGCCAGCAGCGCCATAGCGGGGGGTATCCAAGAGACCCAGTACTTC.

The chain uses TRBV6-5 and TRBJ1-1; D is ambiguous. The CDR3 runs 13 residues. Trimming shortened V by 5 bases and J by 0 bases, and 7 bases separated the two germline ends. The germline gives CDR1 MNHEY, CDR2 SVGAGI. CDR3 coding DNA: TGTGCCAGCAGTGAAGTCTTGAACACTGAAGCTTTCTTT. This codes for CASSEVLNTEAFF.

V usage is TRBV28 and J usage is TRBJ1-2, with D possibly matching TRBD1 (6 bases). This CDR3 contains 14 residues. Germline V CDR1 and CDR2: MDHEN, SYDVKM. Trimming took off 2 bases at V and 4 bases at J, with 11 bases between the two ends. CDR3 sequence: CASSLTGSGYGYTF. For the CDR3, the DNA is TGTGCCAGCAGTTTAACAGGGTCGGGCTATGGCTACACCTTC.

The V and J genes are TRBV29-1 and TRBJ2-7, with D possibly TRBD1 on 5 matching bases. The CDR3 is made up of 17 amino acids. Germline V CDR1 and CDR2: SQVTM, ANQGSEA. Trimming cost V 1 base and J 4 bases, with 23 bases left between them. The CDR3 coding sequence is TGCAGCGTTGAAGTGGCAGGGCGAGCCCCTTATACATACGAGCAGTACTTC. Translating gives CSVEVAGRAPYTYEQYF.

The chain recombines TRBV4-1 with TRBJ2-1; D might be TRBD2 (6 bases). Germline V CDR1 and CDR2: MGHRA, YSYEKL. V lost 4 bases and J lost 8, with 18 bases in between. The CDR3 is made up of 15 amino acids. CDR3 nucleotide sequence: TGCGCCAGCAGCCCCGAGGGACTTATACCCGATGAGCAGTTCTTC. Protein sequence: CASSPEGLIPDEQFF.

This chain connects TRBV6-5 to TRBJ2-7; no firm D call. Germline V gene data show CDR1 as MNHEY and CDR2 as SVGAGI. Between the trimmed V and J ends, which lost 9 bases and 2 bases, there was a span of 20 bases. The CDR3 contains 15 residues. As DNA, the CDR3 is TGTGCCAGATTAATTGAGGTTAGGAGCCCCTACGAGCAGTACTTC. Translation gives CARLIEVRSPYEQYF.

The chain links TRBV5-1 to TRBJ2-3; D is tentatively TRBD1 or TRBD2 (6 bases each). The CDR3 spans 14 residues. Trimming took off 0 bases at V and 8 bases at J, with 13 bases between the two ends. Per the germline V gene, CDR1 is SGHRS and CDR2 is YFSETQ. CDR3 in DNA: TGCGCCAGCAGCTTGGCTAGCGAAGGGGGTACGCAGTATTTT. It encodes CASSLASEGGTQYF. Full variable domain (missing parts from reference TRBV5-1 and TRBJ2-3): KAGVTQTPRYLIKTRGQQVTLSCSPISGHRSVSWYQQTPGQGLQFLFEYFSETQRNKGNFPGRFSGRQFSNSRSEMNVSTLELGDSALYLCASSLASEGGTQYFGPGTRLTVL.

The rearrangement uses TRBV18 and TRBJ1-2, with D possibly matching TRBD1 (6 bases). The CDR3 spans 14 residues. Trimming shortened V by 0 bases and J by 6 bases, and 11 bases separated the two germline ends. CDR1 KGHSH and CDR2 LQKENI come from the germline V gene. The CDR3 coding sequence is TGTGCCAGCTCACCACCGGTGAGGGGGGATGGCTACACCTTC. Its protein product is CASSPPVRGDGYTF.

This clone was observed a handful of times. The genes are TRBV7-6 and TRBJ1-6; TRBD1 aligns across 7 bases. Looked up from germline, CDR1 is SGHVS and CDR2 is FNYEAQ. CDR3 length: 17 residues. The V gene end was trimmed by 2 bases and the J gene end by 7 bases; junction bases not matched to a gene: 11. The DNA of the CDR3 is TGTGCCAGCAGCTTACCCGGGGGGGGACAGATAAATTCACCCCTCCACTTT. It is translated as CASSLPGGGQINSPLHF.

This chain uses TRBV10-1 with TRBJ2-3; 10 nucleotides align to TRBD2. Germline CDR1 WNHNN, CDR2 SYGVQD (reference sequence). J lost 1 base, V lost 5 bases, and 3 bases had no gene match. The CDR3 is 15 residues long. The chain's CDR3 is CASSFGTSGTDTQYF. CDR3 nucleotides: TGCGCCAGCAGTTTCGGGACTAGCGGCACAGATACGCAGTATTTT.

V usage is TRBV19 and J usage is TRBJ2-7; 9 nucleotides line up with TRBD2. The V gene's germline CDR1 is LNHDA and CDR2 SQIVND (reference sequence). V shed 4 bases, J shed 0 bases, and the junction held 7 bases outside the gene matches. CDR3 length: 16 residues. The CDR3 sequence is CASSRDLAGISYEQYF. The CDR3 nucleotides are TGTGCCAGTAGTAGGGATCTAGCGGGGATCTCCTACGAGCAGTACTTC.

The chain uses TRBV28 and TRBJ1-2; tentatively, D is TRBD1 (6 bases). Per germline, CDR1 MDHEN and CDR2 SYDVKM. The CDR3 is 13 amino acids. Between the trimmed V and J ends, which lost 5 bases and 4 bases, there was a span of 11 bases. The CDR3 sequence: CASSQDSPYGYTF. The CDR3 bases are TGTGCCAGCAGTCAGGACAGCCCCTATGGCTACACCTTC.

V usage is TRBV27 and J usage is TRBJ1-1, with D hard to call. Per the germline V gene, CDR1 is MNHEY and CDR2 is SMNVEV (reference sequence). The CDR3 is made up of 14 amino acids. The ends were cut back, 4 bases at V and 0 bases at J, with 9 bases in the middle. The CDR3 protein is CASSSLLMNTEAFF. The DNA of the CDR3 is TGTGCCAGCAGTTCCCTATTAATGAACACTGAAGCTTTCTTT.

CDR3 sequence (DNA): TGTGCCAGCAGACCGGGAGTCAATGAGCAGTTCTTC. It is translated as CASRPGVNEQFF. The J gene is TRBJ2-1, the V gene TRBV7-8, with D possibly matching TRBD2 (6 bases). This CDR3 region has 12 residues. V was trimmed by 6 bases and J by 6 bases, leaving 9 bases between them. From germline, CDR1 is SGHVS and CDR2 FQNEAQ.

The CDR3 sequence is CAWRTDGTGSEKLFF. CDR3 nucleotides: TGTGCCTGGAGAACCGACGGGACAGGAAGTGAAAAACTGTTTTTT. The rearrangement uses TRBV30 and TRBJ1-4; TRBD1 matches 8 bases. Germline V gene sequence: CDR1 GTSNPN, CDR2 SVGIG (reference sequence). The CDR3 length is 15 residues. The V gene end was trimmed by 3 bases and the J gene end by 7 bases; junction bases not matched to a gene: 10.

This clone occurred a few times. The rearrangement uses TRBV2 and TRBJ1-6, with unresolved D. The CDR3 totals 15 residues. Germline V gives CDR1 SNHLY, CDR2 FYNNEI. Trimming stripped 3 bases from V and 0 bases from J, with 6 bases between. CDR3 sequence reads: CASSEAGSYNSPLHF. As DNA, the CDR3 is TGTGCCAGCAGTGAGGCGGGCTCCTATAATTCACCCCTCCACTTT.